What follows are 31 T cell receptor beta chains derived from one specimen sequenced in a study of blood T cell repertoires in COVID-19. The assay was immunoSEQ multiplex PCR, and TCRdb's table has in-frame clones only and misses some. The data hold approximately 100,000 clones, with approximately 80% observed a single time. Sequencing was performed on peripheral blood. These receptors were collected from a man between 65 and 85 years old with acute or convalescent COVID-19.

The V call is TRBV5-1, the J call TRBJ1-5; no reliable D call. V shed 0 bases and J shed 4 bases, with 8 bases lying between them. CDR3 length: 14 residues. Germline V gene lookup returns CDR1 SGHRS and CDR2 YFSETQ. The chain's CDR3 is CASSLEGGNQPQHF. In nucleotides, the CDR3 is TGCGCCAGCAGCTTGGAGGGAGGGAATCAGCCCCAGCATTTT.

The rearrangement uses TRBV14 and TRBJ2-3, with D uncertain. The germline CDR1 and CDR2 sequences are SGHDN and FVKESK. The CDR3 has 14 residues. V was pared by 1 base and J by 3 bases, with 8 bases between. The CDR3 DNA follows: TGTGCCAGCAGCCAAGGGAGAGCTACAGATACGCAGTATTTT. Encoded protein: CASSQGRATDTQYF. Full variable domain (rest looked up from reference TRBV14 and TRBJ2-3): EAGVTQFPSHSVIEKGQTVTLRCDPISGHDNLYWYRRVMGKEIKFLLHFVKESKQDESGMPNNRFLAERTGGTYSTLKVQPAELEDSGVYFCASSQGRATDTQYFGPGTRLTVL.

This chain joins TRBV28 and TRBJ1-5; possibly TRBD1 for D (5 bases). The germline V and J ends were trimmed by 5 bases and 6 bases, with 8 bases remaining between them. The CDR3 is made up of 12 amino acids. Germline values: CDR1 MDHEN, CDR2 SYDVKM. The CDR3: CASSGGSQPQHF. DNA for the CDR3: TGTGCCAGCAGTGGGGGGTCTCAGCCCCAGCATTTT. Using reference TRBV28 and TRBJ1-5 for the parts outside the CDR3, the full variable domain is DVKVTQSSRYLVKRTGEKVFLECVQDMDHENMFWYRQDPGLGLRLIYFSYDVKMKEKGDIPEGYSVSREKKERFSLILESASTNQTSMYLCASSGGSQPQHFGDGTRLSIL.

The sample holds a few counts of this clone. The rearrangement links TRBV19 to TRBJ1-6, with 8 nucleotides matching TRBD1. V lost 4 bases, J lost 7 bases, and 9 bases stayed unmatched. The CDR3 sequence is 16 residues long. Germline values: CDR1 LNHDA, CDR2 SQIVND (reference sequence). The CDR3 bases are TGTGCCAGTAGTACCGGACAGGGTATAGGAAATTCACCCCTCCACTTT. As protein: CASSTGQGIGNSPLHF.

This clone has more than one count but fewer than ten. V usage is TRBV28 and J usage is TRBJ1-2; D unclear. This CDR3 is 11 amino acids long. V was pared by 4 bases and J by 4 bases, with 4 bases between. Germline CDR1 is MDHEN and CDR2 is SYDVKM. CDR3 sequence reads: CASSSGYGYTF. CDR3 DNA sequence: TGTGCCAGCAGTTCAGGCTATGGCTACACCTTC.

In this sample, this clone turned up once. The chain recombines TRBV30 with TRBJ1-1; perhaps TRBD1 as D (5 bases). Deletions cut 1 base from V and 2 bases from J, with 11 bases between. The germline V gene encodes CDR1 GTSNPN and CDR2 SVGIG (reference sequence). The length of the CDR3 is 14 residues. The CDR3 here is CAWSAQVFNTEAFF. The CDR3, as DNA: TGTGCCTGGAGTGCACAGGTTTTTAACACTGAAGCTTTCTTT.

The chain has TRBV15 and TRBJ2-1; the D gene is possibly TRBD2 (6 bases). The CDR3 contains 17 residues. CDR1 is LNHNV and CDR2 is YYDKDF in the germline V gene (reference sequence). The V gene lost 0 bases and the J gene lost 10 bases, with 22 bases spanning the gap. The CDR3 reads CATSRDRAGYRDSEQFF. CDR3 bases: TGTGCCACCAGCAGAGATAGGGCGGGTTACCGGGACTCGGAGCAGTTCTTC.

This chain uses TRBV11-2 with TRBJ2-1; 9 positions match TRBD2. This CDR3 has 17 amino acids. The V gene end was trimmed by 6 bases and the J gene end by 9 bases; junction bases not matched to a gene: 18. Looked up from germline, CDR1 is SGHAT and CDR2 is FQNNGV. This CDR3 reads CASSPGGAGGPYGEQFF. CDR3 sequence (DNA): TGTGCCAGCAGTCCTGGCGGCGCGGGAGGGCCGTATGGTGAGCAGTTCTTC.

The chain carries TRBV2 and TRBJ2-5; 8 nucleotides line up with TRBD2. The germline V gene encodes CDR1 SNHLY and CDR2 FYNNEI. CDR3 length equals 14 residues. J lost 4 bases, V lost 5 bases, and 6 bases had no gene match. The CDR3 DNA is TGTGCCAGCAGTCGGGAGGGCGGGGCAGAGACCCAGTACTTC. The encoded protein is CASSREGGAETQYF.

This chain connects TRBV3-1 (or the pseudogene TRBV3-2) to TRBJ1-5; 7 positions match TRBD1. The CDR3 has 15 residues. The V and J ends lost 3 bases and 6 bases, in that order; junction bases with no gene match: 8. Germline V gives CDR1 LGHDT, CDR2 YNNKEL (reference sequence). As DNA, the CDR3 is TGTGCCAGCAGCCATCATCAGGGGGAAGGTCAGCCCCAGCATTTT. Translation: CASSHHQGEGQPQHF.

The CDR3 nucleotides read TGTGCCAGCAGCTTAGTGCTGGGGAGGGACACAGATACGCAGTATTTT. Its protein is CASSLVLGRDTDTQYF. The rearrangement joins TRBV7-8 to TRBJ2-3, with 7 bases aligning to TRBD2. The germline V gene encodes CDR1 SGHVS and CDR2 FQNEAQ. The junction had 6 bases not matched to a gene; V was cut back by 1 base and J by 2 bases. This CDR3 is 16 amino acids long.

The rearrangement uses TRBV30 and TRBJ1-4; 8 bases are shared with TRBD1. CDR1 and CDR2 from the germline V gene are GTSNPN and SVGIG (reference sequence). Trimming cost V 4 bases and J 8 bases; bases outside gene matches: 6. CDR3 length: 13 amino acids. CDR3 protein: CAWTGQGREKLFF. As DNA, the CDR3 is TGTGCCTGGACCGGACAGGGTAGGGAAAAACTGTTTTTT.

This clone was counted only a few times. The J gene is TRBJ1-1, the V gene TRBV5-5; maybe TRBD1 (5 bases). CDR1 and CDR2 (germline): SGHKS, YYEKEE (reference sequence). V lost 6 bases and J 0 bases, leaving 18 bases between the germline ends. The CDR3 is made up of 16 amino acids. The CDR3, as DNA: TGTGCCAGCACCCCCGGGCAGGGATTAATGAACACTGAAGCTTTCTTT. It encodes CASTPGQGLMNTEAFF.

The chain links TRBV5-1 to TRBJ2-1; 7 positions agree with TRBD2. The CDR3 has 15 amino acids. Unmatched junction bases numbered 14, after V lost 5 bases and J lost 9 bases. Germline CDR1 and CDR2: SGHRS and YFSETQ. This chain's CDR3 is CASSRGRGDYAEQFF. As DNA, the CDR3 is TGCGCCAGCAGTCGGGGGAGGGGTGACTATGCTGAGCAGTTCTTC.

The chain joins TRBV25-1 to TRBJ2-1; unclear D gene. Trimming cost V 3 bases and J 0 bases, with 12 bases left between them. Germline V lookup: CDR1 MGHDK, CDR2 SYGVNS. The CDR3 totals 16 residues. Here the CDR3 DNA reads TGTGCCAGCAGTGATCCCAGCGAATACTCCTACAATGAGCAGTTCTTC. Translation: CASSDPSEYSYNEQFF.

This rearrangement joins TRBV2 to TRBJ2-2, with 7 bases identical to TRBD2. From germline, CDR1 is SNHLY and CDR2 FYNNEI. This CDR3 has 17 amino acids. Unmatched junction bases numbered 12, after V lost 6 bases and J lost 2 bases. The CDR3 spells CASRWISGGPNTGELFF. As DNA, the CDR3 is TGTGCCAGCAGGTGGATCTCGGGGGGACCAAACACCGGGGAGCTGTTTTTT.

The chain combines TRBV6-6 with TRBJ2-5; TRBD2 matches at 7 bases. J was trimmed by 5 bases and V by 6 bases; bases with no gene match: 30. This CDR3 comprises 21 residues. CDR1 and CDR2 (germline): MNHNY, SVGAGI (reference sequence). CDR3 sequence (DNA): TGTGCCAGCAGCGCCCTAGGGAGCGGGGCGATCGCGGACCAAGCTCGGGAGACCCAGTACTTC. Amino acid sequence: CASSALGSGAIADQARETQYF.

The V call is TRBV7-3, the J call TRBJ2-4; tentatively, D is TRBD2 (5 bases). The V end was cut by 2 bases, the J end by 9 bases, with 14 bases between. Germline V CDR1 and CDR2: SGHTA, FQGTGA. The CDR3 is made up of 14 amino acids. This CDR3 reads CASSLLAFEGIQYF. As DNA, the CDR3 is TGTGCCAGCAGCTTATTGGCGTTCGAGGGCATTCAGTACTTC.

The chain joins TRBV3-1 (or the pseudogene TRBV3-2) to TRBJ2-3; D not certain. The CDR3 covers 14 residues. From germline, CDR1 is LGHDT and CDR2 YNNKEL (reference sequence). Trimming took off 6 bases at V and 5 bases at J, with 15 bases between the two ends. The CDR3, as DNA: TGTGCCAGCAGTCCGACTGCCACGGGAGATACGCAGTATTTT. Residues: CASSPTATGDTQYF.

This clone was picked up one time. The rearrangement uses TRBV3-1 (or the pseudogene TRBV3-2) and TRBJ2-3; 7 bases match TRBD2. With V trimmed by 6 bases and J by 3 bases, 9 bases remained unmatched. The CDR3 covers 15 residues. Germline lookup yields CDR1 LGHDT and CDR2 YNNKEL (reference sequence). The CDR3 spells CASSRSGGGTDTQYF. DNA for the CDR3: TGTGCCAGCAGTCGTTCGGGGGGTGGTACAGATACGCAGTATTTT.

This chain uses TRBV11-3 with TRBJ2-5; 12 bases are a match to TRBD1. This CDR3 region has 16 residues. V lost 1 base and J lost 5; bases outside the gene matches: 5. The germline V gene encodes CDR1 SGHNT and CDR2 YENEEA. The CDR3, as DNA: TGTGCCAGCAGCTTAGGATCCGGGACAGGGGGCGAGACCCAGTACTTC. As protein: CASSLGSGTGGETQYF.

This chain joins TRBV18 and TRBJ2-7; TRBD1 matches 10 bases. V lost 3 bases, J lost 0 bases, and 2 bases stayed unmatched. This CDR3 contains 15 residues. The germline V gene encodes CDR1 KGHSH and CDR2 LQKENI. The CDR3 DNA reads as TGTGCCAGCTCACCGGGACAGGGGAGCTCCTACGAGCAGTACTTC. Translation: CASSPGQGSSYEQYF.

V usage is TRBV7-2 and J usage is TRBJ1-5; tentative D call: TRBD1 (6 bases). The germline V gene encodes CDR1 SGHTA and CDR2 FQGNSA. The CDR3 extends over 14 amino acids. The V end was cut by 5 bases, the J end by 6 bases, with 14 bases between. The DNA of the CDR3 is TGTGCCAGCAGCCTGGACAGATTTCGTCAGCCCCAGCATTTT. Translating gives CASSLDRFRQPQHF. Filled out from reference TRBV7-2 and TRBJ1-5, the complete variable domain reads GAGVSQSPSNKVTEKGKDVELRCDPISGHTALYWYRQSLGQGLEFLIYFQGNSAPDKSGLPSDRFSAERTGGSVSTLTIQRTQQEDSAVYLCASSLDRFRQPQHFGDGTRLSIL.

The genes are TRBV5-1 and TRBJ2-7, with 13 nucleotides matching TRBD2. Trimming at V came to 4 bases and at J to 3 bases, leaving 13 bases not matched to a gene. From germline, CDR1 is SGHRS and CDR2 YFSETQ. This CDR3 spans 18 amino acids. As DNA, the CDR3 is TGCGCCAGCAGCGTAAGACTAGCGGGAGGCAAGACTTACTACGAGCAGTACTTC. Its translation is CASSVRLAGGKTYYEQYF.

This clone was observed a single time. The chain links TRBV6-2 or TRBV6-3 to TRBJ2-2, with D perhaps matching TRBD2 (6 bases). Germline CDR1 reads MNHEY; CDR2 reads SVGEGT. The CDR3 spans 17 residues. The germline V and J ends were trimmed by 2 bases and 4 bases, with 17 bases remaining between them. The CDR3 DNA is TGTGCCAGCAGTTACGCGGGGACTCGCGGCATCACCGGGGAGCTGTTTTTT. Amino acids: CASSYAGTRGITGELFF.

The genes are TRBV5-1 and TRBJ2-5; tentative D call: TRBD1 (5 bases). V lost 0 bases and J 0 bases, leaving 6 bases between the germline ends. This CDR3 has 14 amino acids. Germline V gene sequence: CDR1 SGHRS, CDR2 YFSETQ. CDR3 protein: CASSLEGYQETQYF. CDR3 nucleotide sequence: TGCGCCAGCAGCTTGGAGGGGTACCAAGAGACCCAGTACTTC. Supplemented by reference TRBV5-1 and TRBJ2-5, the full variable domain reads KAGVTQTPRYLIKTRGQQVTLSCSPISGHRSVSWYQQTPGQGLQFLFEYFSETQRNKGNFPGRFSGRQFSNSRSEMNVSTLELGDSALYLCASSLEGYQETQYFGPGTRLLVL.

The J gene is TRBJ2-3, the V gene TRBV9, with TRBD2 identical over 7 bases. The CDR3 loop spans 18 amino acids. CDR1 is SGDLS and CDR2 is YYNGEE in the germline V gene. V dropped 3 bases and J dropped 2; count of bases not matched to a gene: 15. CDR3 sequence (DNA): TGTGCCAGCAGCGAGAGGGGTGGAGGGCGGGGGAACACAGATACGCAGTATTTT. Translated, it gives CASSERGGGRGNTDTQYF.

The chain carries TRBV7-3 and TRBJ2-1; TRBD2 matches 8 bases. V trimming: 2 bases; J trimming: 7 bases; junction bases outside the gene matches: 13. CDR1 and CDR2 from the germline V gene are SGHTA and FQGTGA. The CDR3 totals 17 residues. The CDR3 DNA reads TGTGCCAGCAGCTTAGGTCGGCGGGAGGACTCTATAAATGAGCAGTTCTTC. Amino acids: CASSLGRREDSINEQFF.

The V call is TRBV28, the J call TRBJ1-5; D perhaps matches TRBD1 (5 bases). Germline CDR1 is MDHEN and CDR2 is SYDVKM. The germline V and J ends were trimmed by 2 bases and 10 bases, with 18 bases remaining between them. This CDR3 spans 15 amino acids. The CDR3 DNA reads TGTGCCAGCAGTTTAGGTTGGGGGGTACTGGGTCCCCAGCATTTT. It specifies CASSLGWGVLGPQHF.

This clone was counted a few times. This chain links TRBV5-4 with TRBJ2-5; D perhaps matches TRBD1 (6 bases). Between the trimmed V and J ends, which lost 4 bases and 2 bases, there was a span of 15 bases. The CDR3 spans 15 residues. The germline V gene encodes CDR1 SGHNT and CDR2 YYREEE (reference sequence). The CDR3: CASSPETGLQETQYF. In DNA form, the CDR3 reads TGTGCCAGCAGCCCCGAGACAGGATTACAAGAGACCCAGTACTTC.

This clone was detected once. This chain links TRBV18 with TRBJ2-2; TRBD1 might be the D (5 bases). The CDR3 is 12 residues long. Germline V gene lookup returns CDR1 KGHSH and CDR2 LQKENI. V gave up 6 bases and J gave up 8 bases, with 10 bases separating them. The CDR3 here is CASSPAGGELFF. The CDR3 nucleotides are TGTGCCAGCTCCCCCGCAGGGGGGGAGCTGTTTTTT.